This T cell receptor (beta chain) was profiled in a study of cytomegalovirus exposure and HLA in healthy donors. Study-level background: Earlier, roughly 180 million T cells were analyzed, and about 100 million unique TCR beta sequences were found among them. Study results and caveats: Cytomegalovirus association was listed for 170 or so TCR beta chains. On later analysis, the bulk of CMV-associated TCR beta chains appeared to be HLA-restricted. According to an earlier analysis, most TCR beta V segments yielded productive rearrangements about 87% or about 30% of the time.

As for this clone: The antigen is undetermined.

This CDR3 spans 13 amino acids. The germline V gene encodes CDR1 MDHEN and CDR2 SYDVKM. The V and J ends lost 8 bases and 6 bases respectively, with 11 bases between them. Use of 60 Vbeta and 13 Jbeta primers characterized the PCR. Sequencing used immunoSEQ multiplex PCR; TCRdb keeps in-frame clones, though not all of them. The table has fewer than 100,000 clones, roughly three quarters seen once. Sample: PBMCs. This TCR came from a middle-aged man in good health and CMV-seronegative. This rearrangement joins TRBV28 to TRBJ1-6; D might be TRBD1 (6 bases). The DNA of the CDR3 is TGTGCCAGCGCCATGGACAGTAATTCACCCCTCCACTTT. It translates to CASAMDSNSPLHF.